The 24 T cell receptor beta chains reported below all come from one sample, sequenced in a study of control samples from healthy donors and cancer patients. Profiling relied on immunoSEQ multiplex PCR, and the TCRdb table lists in-frame clones only, not all of them. The sample records around 50,000 clones, 86% being singletons. The material sequenced was PBMCs. The receptors shown here come from a woman aged 45-65 years with lung cancer.

This clone is a singleton in its sample. The genes are TRBV7-9 and TRBJ1-1; 8 positions agree with TRBD1. The junction had 3 bases not matched to a gene; V was cut back by 0 bases and J by 3 bases. The CDR3 has 15 amino acids. CDR1 is SEHNR, CDR2 FQNEAQ, per germline (reference sequence). The CDR3 coding sequence is TGTGCCAGCAGCTTAGCGACAGGGGTAGACACTGAAGCTTTCTTT. This translates into CASSLATGVDTEAFF.

This chain uses TRBV27 with TRBJ1-2; D call uncertain. The CDR3 covers 14 residues. CDR1 MNHEY and CDR2 SMNVEV come from the germline V gene (reference sequence). V shed 0 bases and J shed 4 bases, with 9 bases lying between them. The CDR3 reads CASSLSHGSYGYTF. The CDR3 DNA reads TGTGCCAGCAGTTTATCCCACGGAAGCTATGGCTACACCTTC.

The V gene is TRBV5-1, the J gene TRBJ1-1; 9 positions agree with TRBD1. The ends lost 6 bases at V and 2 bases at J; junction bases unmatched: 11. Germline loops: CDR1 SGHRS, CDR2 YFSETQ. There are 16 residues in the CDR3. The CDR3 loop is CASTTIVTGGNTEAFF. The CDR3 coding sequence is TGCGCCAGCACCACAATCGTTACAGGGGGCAACACTGAAGCTTTCTTT.

This clone was found once. The V call is TRBV12-3 or TRBV12-4, the J call TRBJ1-1; D call uncertain. V was cut by 3 bases and J by 5 bases, with 7 bases left in between. CDR3 length: 12 residues. The CDR3 loop is CASSFWDTEAFF. DNA for the CDR3: TGTGCCAGCAGTTTCTGGGATACTGAAGCTTTCTTT.

The chain couples TRBV7-2 to TRBJ2-2, with D tentatively TRBD2 (6 bases). V was cut by 5 bases and J by 7 bases, with 14 bases left in between. The V gene's germline CDR1 is SGHTA and CDR2 FQGNSA. The CDR3 extends over 14 amino acids. CDR3 DNA sequence: TGTGCCAGCAGCCAGGGACTCCGTTACGGGGAGCTGTTTTTT. Protein: CASSQGLRYGELFF.

The chain links TRBV29-1 to TRBJ2-4; D not certain. The V end was cut by 4 bases, the J end by 7 bases, with 11 bases between. The germline V gene has CDR1 SQVTM and CDR2 ANQGSEA. The CDR3 contains 12 residues. CDR3 amino acids: CSVVGQENIQYF. CDR3 DNA: TGCAGCGTTGTAGGGCAGGAGAACATTCAGTACTTC. Complete variable domain (other parts from reference TRBV29-1 and TRBJ2-4): SAVISQKPSRDICQRGTSLTIQCQVDSQVTMMFWYRQQPGQSLTLIATANQGSEATYESGFVIDKFPISRPNLTFSTLTVSNMSPEDSSIYLCSVVGQENIQYFGAGTRLSVL.

In DNA form, the CDR3 reads TGTGCCAGCAGTCGTGGGGGGCACACAGATACGCAGTATTTT. Protein product: CASSRGGHTDTQYF. The chain is built from TRBV27 and TRBJ2-3, with D perhaps TRBD1 or TRBD2 (6 bases each). Germline V gives CDR1 MNHEY, CDR2 SMNVEV (reference sequence). The V end lost 5 bases, the J end lost 2 bases, and 11 bases lay between the germline ends. CDR3 length equals 14 residues.

The chain uses TRBV28 and TRBJ1-5, with D perhaps matching TRBD1 (5 bases). Per the germline V gene, CDR1 is MDHEN and CDR2 is SYDVKM. V was pared by 2 bases and J by 2 bases, with 16 bases between. This CDR3 contains 17 residues. The CDR3 nucleotides read TGTGCCAGCAGTTTACGAGTGAGTCAGGGAGGCAATCAGCCCCAGCATTTT. This sequence encodes CASSLRVSQGGNQPQHF.

The chain combines TRBV27 with TRBJ1-4; 9 nucleotides agree with TRBD1. There are 14 residues in the CDR3. Trimming at V came to 5 bases and at J to 11 bases, leaving 9 bases not matched to a gene. Germline V lookup: CDR1 MNHEY, CDR2 SMNVEV (reference sequence). The CDR3 DNA reads TGTGCCAGCAGTCGTCCCGGGACAGGGACCAAACTGTTTTTT. This codes for CASSRPGTGTKLFF.

This chain joins TRBV28 and TRBJ1-1; possible D gene TRBD1, 5 bases. Germline-derived CDR1 and CDR2 are MDHEN and SYDVKM. The CDR3 extends over 15 amino acids. Trimming shortened V by 6 bases and J by 0 bases, and 14 bases separated the two germline ends. In DNA form, the CDR3 reads TGTGCCAGCAGCCCCCGGGACCTTATGAACACTGAAGCTTTCTTT. It translates to CASSPRDLMNTEAFF.

The chain links TRBV6-5 to TRBJ2-5; 8 bases match TRBD1. There are 15 residues in the CDR3. The germline gives CDR1 MNHEY, CDR2 SVGAGI. J gave up 0 bases and V 6 bases, and 6 bases lay outside the gene matches. CDR3 region: CASSRGQAYQETQYF. The CDR3 DNA follows: TGTGCCAGCAGCCGGGGACAGGCCTACCAAGAGACCCAGTACTTC.

This clone was seen just once. The chain is built from TRBV6-5 and TRBJ2-7; the match to TRBD2 covers 7 bases. The V gene's germline CDR1 is MNHEY and CDR2 SVGAGI. V lost 5 bases to trimming and J lost 4 bases; unmatched junction nucleotides: 8. The length of the CDR3 is 14 residues. CDR3 sequence reads: CASSPRGGMYEQYF. CDR3 nucleotide sequence: TGTGCCAGCAGTCCGAGGGGAGGGATGTACGAGCAGTACTTC.

The chain joins TRBV10-3 to TRBJ1-1, with 8 nucleotides matching TRBD1. CDR1 is ENHRY, CDR2 SYGVKD, per germline. The CDR3 covers 14 residues. V shed 6 bases, J shed 1 base, and the junction held 4 bases outside the gene matches. In DNA, the CDR3 is TGTGCCATCAGCACCGGGACAGGGAACACTGAAGCTTTCTTT. Encoded protein: CAISTGTGNTEAFF.

V is TRBV12-3 or TRBV12-4 and J is TRBJ1-3; D uncertain. Deletions cut 7 bases from V and 8 bases from J, with 12 bases between. The CDR3 length is 12 residues. DNA for the CDR3: TGTGCCAGCACCCTCACGACGGACACCATATATTTT. Translation: CASTLTTDTIYF.

The CDR3 is CASSIKGNYGYTF. CDR3 nucleotides: TGTGCCAGTAGTATCAAGGGAAACTATGGCTACACCTTC. V usage is TRBV19 and J usage is TRBJ1-2; D call uncertain. Per the germline V gene, CDR1 is LNHDA and CDR2 is SQIVND (reference sequence). V lost 3 bases and J lost 2, with 7 bases in between. The CDR3 runs to 13 residues.

The rearrangement links TRBV29-1 to TRBJ2-1, with TRBD2 matching 7 bases. The germline gives CDR1 SQVTM, CDR2 ANQGSEA. The V and J ends lost 4 bases and 6 bases, in that order; junction bases with no gene match: 9. CDR3 length: 14 amino acids. CDR3 sequence (DNA): TGCAGCGTTGGGGCCCTGACTAGCTTCAATGAGCAGTTCTTC. Translated, it gives CSVGALTSFNEQFF.

The chain links TRBV4-2 to TRBJ1-2; D is uncertain. V lost 0 bases, J lost 4 bases, and 12 bases lay in between. The CDR3 spans 15 residues. CDR1 LGHNA and CDR2 YNFKEQ come from the germline V gene. This CDR3 is CASSQDFSGVYGYTF. DNA for the CDR3: TGTGCCAGCAGCCAAGATTTTTCAGGAGTCTATGGCTACACCTTC.

The rearrangement uses TRBV28 and TRBJ2-2; 7 bases line up with TRBD1. This CDR3 spans 16 amino acids. Germline V gene data show CDR1 as MDHEN and CDR2 as SYDVKM. V lost 6 bases and J lost 6; bases outside the gene matches: 13. CDR3 in amino acids: CASSRKQGIGAGELFF. The CDR3 DNA follows: TGTGCCAGCAGCCGGAAACAGGGGATCGGGGCCGGGGAGCTGTTTTTT.

The chain is built from TRBV7-2 and TRBJ1-1; 7 bases map to TRBD1. The V gene end was trimmed by 5 bases and the J gene end by 5 bases; junction bases not matched to a gene: 20. This CDR3 contains 18 residues. Germline CDR1 reads SGHTA; CDR2 reads FQGNSA. Here the CDR3 reads CASSPRRGGPGGGTEAFF. The CDR3 bases are TGTGCCAGCAGCCCCCGACGTGGGGGGCCAGGGGGAGGGACTGAAGCTTTCTTT. Complete variable domain (other parts from reference TRBV7-2 and TRBJ1-1): GAGVSQSPSNKVTEKGKDVELRCDPISGHTALYWYRQSLGQGLEFLIYFQGNSAPDKSGLPSDRFSAERTGGSVSTLTIQRTQQEDSAVYLCASSPRRGGPGGGTEAFFGQGTRLTVV.

V gene TRBV29-1 combines with J gene TRBJ2-7; D remains unclear. The ends were cut back, 4 bases at V and 1 base at J, with 8 bases in the middle. This CDR3 contains 12 residues. Germline values: CDR1 SQVTM, CDR2 ANQGSEA. CDR3 amino acids: CSVVVTSYEQYF. The CDR3 nucleotides are TGCAGCGTTGTAGTCACATCCTACGAGCAGTACTTC.

This clone was detected once. The genes are TRBV29-1 and TRBJ1-1, with D maybe TRBD1 (5 bases). The CDR3 is made up of 14 amino acids. V was shortened by 4 bases and J by 3 bases, with 15 bases between the two germline ends. Germline V gives CDR1 SQVTM, CDR2 ANQGSEA. This CDR3 reads CSVARDGQDTEAFF. The DNA for the CDR3 is TGCAGCGTTGCCAGGGACGGTCAGGACACTGAAGCTTTCTTT.

The chain uses TRBV5-4 and TRBJ1-6; 7 bases line up with TRBD1. The germline CDR1 and CDR2 sequences are SGHNT and YYREEE (reference sequence). This CDR3 region has 16 residues. J was trimmed by 3 bases and V by 3 bases; bases with no gene match: 6. CDR3 nucleotide sequence: TGTGCCAGCAGCTCCGGGACAGAGGGCTATAATTCACCCCTCCACTTT. This codes for CASSSGTEGYNSPLHF.

V and J are TRBV6-5 and TRBJ1-3, with D possibly TRBD1 on 5 matching bases. This CDR3 has 14 residues. Germline CDR1 and CDR2: MNHEY and SVGAGI. The V and J ends lost 6 bases and 2 bases respectively, with 11 bases between them. CDR3 loop: CASRRDLAGNTIYF. Written as DNA, the CDR3 is TGTGCCAGCAGGAGGGACCTCGCTGGAAACACCATATATTTT.

The V and J genes are TRBV7-2 and TRBJ1-2; D is undetermined. Trimming took off 0 bases at V and 4 bases at J, with 6 bases between the two ends. This CDR3 is 13 amino acids long. Germline-derived CDR1 and CDR2 are SGHTA and FQGNSA. CDR3 coding DNA: TGTGCCAGCAGCTTAGCGATCAGCTATGGCTACACCTTC. Amino acids: CASSLAISYGYTF.